These 9 T cell receptor beta chains share one sample of origin, sequenced in a study of vaccination and CD4 T cells after COVID-19. No antigen has been assigned to these receptors. As to treatment: approximately 9-day PBMC culture with coronavirus spike peptide pools or control peptides (ViraFEST assay). Sequencing of the DNA from cultured CD4+ T cells was carried out with the Oncomine TCR Beta short-read assay. TCRdb itself ran the PCR reads through MiXCR, one entry per CDR3 protein. The table lists around 16,000 distinct CDR3 sequences, more than 45% of them singletons, with more than 12% in the top ten. The material sequenced was CD4+ T cells from blood, cultured in vitro. These receptors all stem from a human donor who had recovered from COVID-19.

The chain recombines TRBV24-1 with TRBJ2-3, with TRBD2 matching 7 bases. V lost 4 bases and J lost 3; bases outside the gene matches: 0. The CDR3 runs 13 residues. Germline V lookup: CDR1 KGHDR, CDR2 SFDVKD. CDR3 sequence reads: CATSDGGTDTQYF. CDR3 DNA sequence: TGTGCCACCAGTGACGGGGGGACAGATACGCAGTATTTT.

The CDR3 DNA follows: TGTGCCAGCAGTTTACGGTTCGACGCGACTAACTATGGCTACACCTTC. It yields the protein CASSLRFDATNYGYTF. The chain recombines TRBV27 with TRBJ1-2; D not resolved. The CDR3 runs to 16 residues. Per the germline V gene, CDR1 is MNHEY and CDR2 is SMNVEV (reference sequence). V was cut by 2 bases and J by 0 bases, with 13 bases left in between.

V gene TRBV27 combines with J gene TRBJ2-7; TRBD1 matches at 7 bases. The length of the CDR3 is 15 residues. The J segment lost 3 bases and the V segment lost 5 bases, leaving 10 bases of the junction unmatched. The V gene's germline CDR1 is MNHEY and CDR2 SMNVEV (reference sequence). The CDR3 spells CASSPRTGGVYEQYF. CDR3 DNA: TGTGCCAGCAGTCCCAGGACAGGCGGCGTCTACGAGCAGTACTTC.

V usage is TRBV6-1 and J usage is TRBJ1-1; no reliable D call. This CDR3 is 14 amino acids long. Germline CDR1 and CDR2: MNHNS and SASEGT. The V and J ends lost 5 bases and 5 bases respectively, with 15 bases between them. The CDR3 sequence: CASSQRGTSTEAFF. In nucleotides, the CDR3 is TGTGCCAGCAGTCAGAGAGGTACTTCGACTGAAGCTTTCTTT.

CDR3 in amino acids: CATLQGCYEQYF. CDR3 DNA sequence: TGTGCCACCTTACAGGGGTGCTACGAGCAGTACTTC. V is TRBV7-2 and J is TRBJ2-7; 7 bases fit TRBD1. CDR3 length: 12 amino acids. Germline-derived CDR1 and CDR2 are SGHTA and FQGNSA. J gave up 3 bases and V 10 bases, and 6 bases lay outside the gene matches.

V is TRBV2 and J is TRBJ1-6; a weak D match, TRBD1 (5 bases). The CDR3 runs to 15 residues. Trimming cost V 6 bases and J 7 bases, with 16 bases left between them. CDR1 and CDR2 (germline): SNHLY, FYNNEI. The CDR3 loop reads CASSLDGNRNSPLHF. The CDR3 DNA is TGTGCCAGCAGCCTAGACGGAAACAGGAATTCACCCCTCCACTTT.

The chain combines TRBV11-3 with TRBJ1-6; TRBD1 matches 8 bases. Germline V gives CDR1 SGHNT, CDR2 YENEEA. J was trimmed by 7 bases and V by 0 bases; bases with no gene match: 5. The CDR3 is made up of 16 amino acids. The CDR3 DNA reads as TGTGCCAGCAGCTTAGAGGGAGGACAGGGAAATTCACCCCTCCACTTT. It encodes CASSLEGGQGNSPLHF.

The genes are TRBV6-5 and TRBJ1-4; D is undetermined. Trimming shortened V by 0 bases and J by 0 bases, and 8 bases separated the two germline ends. Per germline, CDR1 MNHEY and CDR2 SVGAGI. The CDR3 runs 16 residues. Here the CDR3 reads CASSYSTFATNEKLFF. CDR3 nucleotide sequence: TGTGCCAGCAGTTACTCGACATTTGCAACTAATGAAAAACTGTTTTTT.

This chain links TRBV28 with TRBJ2-1, with 11 positions matching TRBD2. The germline CDR1 and CDR2 sequences are MDHEN and SYDVKM. CDR3 length equals 17 residues. V was clipped by 5 bases and J by 5 bases; unmatched bases: 11. The CDR3 loop is CASSTPASGRLNNEQFF. DNA of the CDR3: TGTGCCAGCAGTACTCCGGCTAGCGGGAGGCTAAACAATGAGCAGTTCTTC.